These 7 T cell receptor beta chains originate from one sample sequenced in a study of T cell repertoires in cytomegalovirus infection. These TCRs are of unknown antigen specificity. TCRdb reprocessed the reads via MiXCR and lists one record per CDR3 protein. The sample lists 700,000 to 900,000 distinct CDR3 sequences; about 27% were seen once. The sample here was cultured CD8+ T cells from PBMCs, taken from culture after CMV antigen stimulation. These receptors came from a human donor in good health (CMV status not recorded). Some clones in this sample may be carry-over from other donors' samples.

This clonotype was seen more than once but under ten times. CDR3 coding DNA: TGTGCCAGCAGCTTCACAGGGGCCTCGGCAGATACGCAGTATTTT. Its protein is CASSFTGASADTQYF. V usage is TRBV11-3 and J usage is TRBJ2-3; 7 bases match TRBD1. Germline CDR1 and CDR2: SGHNT and YENEEA. The J segment lost 4 bases and the V segment lost 3 bases, leaving 7 bases of the junction unmatched. The CDR3 covers 15 residues.

The chain combines TRBV5-5 with TRBJ1-1, with TRBD1 as a possible D gene (6 bases). This CDR3 spans 14 amino acids. Germline V gene data show CDR1 as SGHKS and CDR2 as YYEKEE (reference sequence). V was shortened by 5 bases and J by 5 bases, with 16 bases between the two germline ends. The CDR3 region is CASSTEGGRTEAFF. The DNA of the CDR3 is TGTGCCAGCAGTACCGAGGGGGGCCGAACTGAAGCTTTCTTT.

The chain combines TRBV6-2 or TRBV6-3 with TRBJ1-1, with 8 bases that match TRBD1. Per the germline V gene, CDR1 is MNHEY and CDR2 is SVGEGT. The CDR3 covers 18 residues. Trimming cost V 5 bases and J 1 base; bases outside gene matches: 15. The CDR3 spells CASSLEPQGARTNTEAFF. The CDR3 DNA reads as TGTGCCAGCAGTCTGGAACCTCAGGGGGCTCGGACGAACACTGAAGCTTTCTTT.

This clonotype showed up just a few times. The chain carries TRBV7-9 and TRBJ2-1, with D maybe TRBD1 (5 bases). The CDR3 covers 15 residues. Trimming took 4 bases from V and 4 from J, leaving 14 bases between them. From germline, CDR1 is SEHNR and CDR2 FQNEAQ (reference sequence). CDR3 DNA sequence: TGTGCCAGCAGCTCGGACATCATACCGTACAATGAGCAGTTCTTC. Amino acid sequence: CASSSDIIPYNEQFF.

This clonotype was seen a few times. The genes are TRBV5-6 and TRBJ1-6, with 10 bases matching TRBD1. CDR1 and CDR2 (germline): SGHDT, YYEEEE. The V segment lost 6 bases and the J segment 8 bases; nucleotides outside the gene matches: 5. This CDR3 region has 14 residues. CDR3 amino acids: CASTRDRGYSPLHF. The CDR3 DNA reads TGTGCCAGCACCCGGGACAGGGGATATTCACCCCTCCACTTT.

In this sample, this clonotype turned up many times. This chain joins TRBV24-1 and TRBJ2-7; either TRBD1 or TRBD2 may supply D (5 bases each). V was trimmed by 9 bases and J by 5 bases, leaving 16 bases between them. The germline gives CDR1 KGHDR, CDR2 SFDVKD. CDR3 length equals 13 residues. The CDR3 here is CATYGTLAHEQYV. In DNA form, the CDR3 reads TGTGCCACCTACGGGACCTTAGCCCACGAGCAGTACGTC.

There are a few counts of this clonotype. The CDR3 bases are TGCAGTGCTAGAGATGGCACGCGGGGGGGCGTCACAGATACGCAGTATTTT. Amino acids: CSARDGTRGGVTDTQYF. This sequence joins TRBV20-1 and TRBJ2-3, with TRBD2 matching 9 bases. This CDR3 is 17 amino acids long. V lost 0 bases to trimming and J lost 2 bases; unmatched junction nucleotides: 9. CDR1 is DFQATT and CDR2 is SNEGSKA in the germline V gene (reference sequence).